The text below deals with one T cell receptor beta chain. It lacks a known antigen. Base qualities are not recorded, but no much larger clone differs from it by a single base. This specimen comes from a study of blood T cell repertoires in COVID-19 (dated by TCRdb to 2020 to 2021). Notes on the research overall: The collaborator samples originated in the United States, Italy and Spain and spanned the acute and convalescent phases of COVID-19. The prospective study material was composed of cDNA or gDNA derived from T cells, B-cell-depleted T cells, or PBMCs. The dataset comprised deeply sampled blood TCRbeta repertoires from subjects exposed to, actively infected with, or recovered from COVID-19. The repertoires were released in a freely available public database meant as a resource for research on the immune response to SARS-CoV-2. Samples came from the ongoing ImmuneRACE study (first 160 participants) plus 1,254 subjects from 6 global collaborators. Nearly every sample came with metadata listing a de-identified subject ID, COVID-19 status, age in years and sex. HLA class I and class II types, where available, came from metadata supplied by the sample provider rather than from assay-based typing. Points the paper makes about the study in general: The quantity of clinical and demographic metadata differed by source and by participant and was supplied without curation.

The collaborating institutions used their own protocols to collect whole blood in K2EDTA tubes. For TCRbeta analysis, collaborator samples were shipped as frozen whole blood, as isolated PBMCs, or as DNA extracted from either sample type. TCRbeta CDR3 regions were amplified from genomic DNA by means of the immunoSEQ Assay, a bias-controlled multiplex PCR. In the original analysis: Nucleated cell counts per sample were estimated from amplification of reference gene primers within the assay. Sequence reads were collapsed and filtered to measure the absolute abundance of every unique TCRbeta CDR3 rearrangement. For each sample, productive Simpson clonality was calculated by taking the square root of Simpson's diversity index across productive rearrangements. TCRdb holds this immuneACCESS table with in-frame rearrangements only. Some clones are missing; in checked studies, unresolved V genes explain under half, and the rest has no known cause. Clone size and V and J calls were adopted from that table, with D and trimming inferred from the DNA. The sample profile shows 260,000 or so clones; over 75% of them were found once. About 0.7% of the sample belongs to the ten largest clones.

This TCR was sampled from a human donor in a cohort sampled during active COVID-19. Sequencing was performed on peripheral blood.

CDR3 loop: CASSEGLAVSYEQYF. The DNA reads TGTGCCAGCAGCGAGGGACTAGCGGTCTCCTACGAGCAGTACTTC. The V and J genes are TRBV9 and TRBJ2-7, with 11 bases aligning to TRBD2. Trimming removed 3 bases from V and 0 bases from J; the gene matches leave 2 bases unexplained. The germline V gene encodes CDR1 SGDLS and CDR2 YYNGEE. The CDR3 covers 15 residues, taking in both the cysteine and the phenylalanine. CDR3 DNA only is kept here, 45 bases in frame from base 1.